Sequencing of this T cell receptor (beta chain) was carried out in a study of technical replicates of blood from several donors. Using immunoSEQ multiplex PCR, the repertoire was profiled, and TCRdb retains in-frame clones only, with some absent. The sample gives about 70,000 clones, 95% to 98% of which show up once; roughly 0.2% is in the top ten. Trimming stripped 5 bases from V and 2 bases from J, with 13 bases between. The germline V gene encodes CDR1 LNHNV and CDR2 YYDKDF (reference sequence). CDR3 length equals 15 residues. Sequencing input: T cells isolated from PBMCs. The TCR comes from a human donor in good health. This sequence joins TRBV15 and TRBJ2-1, with D possibly being TRBD2 (6 bases). The CDR3 loop is CATSPRGAAYNEQFF. The CDR3 nucleotides are TGTGCCACCAGCCCCCGCGGGGCGGCCTACAATGAGCAGTTCTTC.